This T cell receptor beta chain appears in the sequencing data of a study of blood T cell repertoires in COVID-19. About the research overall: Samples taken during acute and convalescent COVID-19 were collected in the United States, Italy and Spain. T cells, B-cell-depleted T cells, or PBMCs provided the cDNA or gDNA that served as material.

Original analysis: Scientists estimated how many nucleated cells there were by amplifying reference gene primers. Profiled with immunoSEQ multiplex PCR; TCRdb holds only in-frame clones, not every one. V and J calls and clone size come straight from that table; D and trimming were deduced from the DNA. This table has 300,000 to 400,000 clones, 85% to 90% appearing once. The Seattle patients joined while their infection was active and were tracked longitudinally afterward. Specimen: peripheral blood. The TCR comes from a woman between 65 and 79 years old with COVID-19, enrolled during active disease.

The CDR3 sequence: CASSQEWDNLNYGYTF. As DNA, the CDR3 is TGCGCCAGCAGCCAAGAGTGGGACAACCTAAACTATGGCTACACCTTC. The genes are TRBV4-3 and TRBJ1-2; D might be TRBD1 (6 bases). CDR1 is LGHNA, CDR2 YSLEER, per germline. The CDR3 covers 16 residues. Between the trimmed V and J ends, which lost 0 bases and 2 bases, there was a span of 13 bases.